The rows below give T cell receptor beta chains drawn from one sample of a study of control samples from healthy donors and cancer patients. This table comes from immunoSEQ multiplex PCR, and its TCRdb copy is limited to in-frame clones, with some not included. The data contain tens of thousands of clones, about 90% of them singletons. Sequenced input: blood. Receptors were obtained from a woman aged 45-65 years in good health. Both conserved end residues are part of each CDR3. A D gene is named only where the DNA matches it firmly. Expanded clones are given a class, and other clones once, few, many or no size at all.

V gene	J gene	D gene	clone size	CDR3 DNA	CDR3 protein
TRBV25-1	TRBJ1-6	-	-	TGTGCCAGCAGTCATCTCGGGACCTATAATTCACCCCTCCACTTT	CASSHLGTYNSPLHF
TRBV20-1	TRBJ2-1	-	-	TGCAGTGTTTCCAGGGGAGCAGAGCAGTTCTTC	CSVSRGAEQFF
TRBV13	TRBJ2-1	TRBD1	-	TGTGCCAGCAGCTTAGACAGGGGCAATGAGCAGTTCTTC	CASSLDRGNEQFF
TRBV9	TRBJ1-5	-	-	TGTGCCAGCAGCCAAGACAGTAGCAATCAGCCCCAGCATTTT	CASSQDSSNQPQHF
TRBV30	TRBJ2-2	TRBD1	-	TGTGCCTGCCCCCAGCGGACAGGGGTGTCCACCGGGGAGCTGTTTTTT	CACPQRTGVSTGELFF
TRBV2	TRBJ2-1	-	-	TGTGCCAGCAGTGGCGGAATGATCACCAATGAGCAGTTCTTC	CASSGGMITNEQFF
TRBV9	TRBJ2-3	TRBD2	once	TGTGCCAGCAGCGTATTGGCGTCTAGCGGGAGGGTGGATACGCAGTATTTT	CASSVLASSGRVDTQYF
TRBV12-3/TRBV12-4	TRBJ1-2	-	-	TGTGCCAGCAGTTTTTACAGGGCGAATGGCTACACCTTC	CASSFYRANGYTF
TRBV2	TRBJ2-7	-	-	TGTGCCAGCAGTGATGTGCGGGACGTCGACTTC	CASSDVRDVDF
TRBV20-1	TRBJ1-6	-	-	TGCAGTGCTAGTGGGCCAGGTGATTCACCCCTCCACTTT	CSASGPGDSPLHF
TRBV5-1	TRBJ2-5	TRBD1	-	TGCGCCAGCAGCTTGAGGGGACAGGGGGTCCAAGAGACCCAGTACTTC	CASSLRGQGVQETQYF
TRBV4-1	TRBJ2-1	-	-	TGCGCCAGCAGCCAAGTCCGGGGGTACTCCTACAATGAGCAGTTCTTC	CASSQVRGYSYNEQFF
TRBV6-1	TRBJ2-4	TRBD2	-	TGTGCCAGCAGTGGTCACGGGGGGGGGCTCGCGGCGGCCAAAAACATTCAGTACTTC	CASSGHGGGLAAAKNIQYF
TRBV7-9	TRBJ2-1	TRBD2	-	TGTGCCAGCAGGCAACCCGGGACTAGCGTATACAATGAGCAGTTCTTC	CASRQPGTSVYNEQFF
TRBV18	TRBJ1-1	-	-	TGTGCCAGCTCACCCCCACGGGGGGGTTTGAACACTGAAGCTTTCTTT	CASSPPRGGLNTEAFF
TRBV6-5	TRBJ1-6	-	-	TGTGCCAGCAGTTACTCGCTAGGGGACGGTTCACCCCTCCACTTT	CASSYSLGDGSPLHF
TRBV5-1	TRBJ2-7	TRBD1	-	TGCGCCAGCAGCTTATCGTATCGGGTGGGACAGGGAGGGAACGAGCAGTACTTC	CASSLSYRVGQGGNEQYF
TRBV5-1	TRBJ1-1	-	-	TGCGCCAGCAGCTTGGCCTCTGGCCCGCAGGGAGAAGCTTTCTTT	CASSLASGPQGEAFF
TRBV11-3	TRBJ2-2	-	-	TGTGCCAGCAGTAAAGCTGATGCCGGGGAGCTGTTTTTT	CASSKADAGELFF
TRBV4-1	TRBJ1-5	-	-	TGCGCCAGCAGCCTCGCAGTAGATCAGCCCCAGCATTTT	CASSLAVDQPQHF
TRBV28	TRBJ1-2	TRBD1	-	TGTGCCAGCAGTACCGGGACAGCCAACTATGGCTACACCTTC	CASSTGTANYGYTF
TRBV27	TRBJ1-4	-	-	TGTGCCAGCAGTTTCATTATGACAGACCGGAATGAAAAACTGTTTTTT	CASSFIMTDRNEKLFF
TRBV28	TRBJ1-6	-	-	TGTGCCAGCAGGGCGGGGACTGGGGGCTCACCCCTCCACTTT	CASRAGTGGSPLHF